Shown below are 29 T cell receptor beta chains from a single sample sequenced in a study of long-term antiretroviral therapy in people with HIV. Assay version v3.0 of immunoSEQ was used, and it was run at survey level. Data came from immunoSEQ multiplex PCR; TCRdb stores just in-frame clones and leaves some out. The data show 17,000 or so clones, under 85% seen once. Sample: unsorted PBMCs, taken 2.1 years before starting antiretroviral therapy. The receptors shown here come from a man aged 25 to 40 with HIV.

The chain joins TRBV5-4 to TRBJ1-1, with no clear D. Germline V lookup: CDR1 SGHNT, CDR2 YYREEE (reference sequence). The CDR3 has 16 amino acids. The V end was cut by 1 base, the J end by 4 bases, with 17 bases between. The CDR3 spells CASSLLWDIKGTEAFF. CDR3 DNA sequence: TGTGCCAGCAGCTTGCTATGGGATATAAAAGGCACTGAAGCTTTCTTT.

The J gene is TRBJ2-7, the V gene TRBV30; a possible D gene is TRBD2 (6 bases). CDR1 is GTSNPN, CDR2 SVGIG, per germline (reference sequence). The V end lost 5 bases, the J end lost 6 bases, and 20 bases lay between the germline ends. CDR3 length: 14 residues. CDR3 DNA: TGTGCCTGGGGATCCACTAGCAAGGGATTCGAGCAGTACTTC. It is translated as CAWGSTSKGFEQYF.

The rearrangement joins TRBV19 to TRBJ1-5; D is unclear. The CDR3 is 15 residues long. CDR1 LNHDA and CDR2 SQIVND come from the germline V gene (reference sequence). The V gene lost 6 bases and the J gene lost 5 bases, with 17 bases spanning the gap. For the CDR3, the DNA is TGTGCCAGTAGCATCGGAAGCCGTCGGGATCAGCCCCAGCATTTT. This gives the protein CASSIGSRRDQPQHF.

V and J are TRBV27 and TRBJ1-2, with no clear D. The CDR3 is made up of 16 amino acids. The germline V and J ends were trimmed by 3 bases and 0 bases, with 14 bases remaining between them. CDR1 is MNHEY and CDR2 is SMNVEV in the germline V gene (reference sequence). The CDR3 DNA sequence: TGTGCCAGCAGTTTCTCCAGTCTCCAGGCTAACTATGGCTACACCTTC. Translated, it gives CASSFSSLQANYGYTF.

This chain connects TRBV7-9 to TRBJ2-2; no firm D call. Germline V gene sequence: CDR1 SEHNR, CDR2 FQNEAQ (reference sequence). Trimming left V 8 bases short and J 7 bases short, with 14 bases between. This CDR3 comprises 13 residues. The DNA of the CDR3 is TGTGCCAGCTTGGTGGGCGTGAACGGGGAGCTGTTTTTT. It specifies CASLVGVNGELFF.

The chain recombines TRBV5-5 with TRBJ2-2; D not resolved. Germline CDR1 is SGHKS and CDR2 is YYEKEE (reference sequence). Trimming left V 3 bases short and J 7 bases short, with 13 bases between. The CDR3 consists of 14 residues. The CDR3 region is CASSSSDEDGELFF. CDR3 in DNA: TGTGCCAGCAGCTCGAGCGACGAGGACGGGGAGCTGTTTTTT.

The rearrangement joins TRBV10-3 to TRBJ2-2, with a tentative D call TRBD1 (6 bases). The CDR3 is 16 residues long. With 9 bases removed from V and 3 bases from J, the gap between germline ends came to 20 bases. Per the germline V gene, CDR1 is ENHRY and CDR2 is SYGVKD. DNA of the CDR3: TGTGCCATAACCGGGACACTAAGAGGGGACACCGGGGAGCTGTTTTTT. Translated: CAITGTLRGDTGELFF.

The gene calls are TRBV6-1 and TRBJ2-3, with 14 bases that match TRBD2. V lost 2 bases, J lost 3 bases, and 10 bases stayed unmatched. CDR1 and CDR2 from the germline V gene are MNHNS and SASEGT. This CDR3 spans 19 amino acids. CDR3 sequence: CASSEYETSGGAGTDTQYF. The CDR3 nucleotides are TGTGCCAGCAGTGAATACGAGACTAGCGGGGGGGCAGGAACAGATACGCAGTATTTT.

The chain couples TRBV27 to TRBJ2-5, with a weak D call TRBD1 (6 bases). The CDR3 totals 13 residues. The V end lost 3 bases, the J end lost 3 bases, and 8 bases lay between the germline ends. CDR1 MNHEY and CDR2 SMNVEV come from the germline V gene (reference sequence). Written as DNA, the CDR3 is TGTGCCAGCAGTTTCCGACAGGAAGAGACCCAGTACTTC. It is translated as CASSFRQEETQYF.

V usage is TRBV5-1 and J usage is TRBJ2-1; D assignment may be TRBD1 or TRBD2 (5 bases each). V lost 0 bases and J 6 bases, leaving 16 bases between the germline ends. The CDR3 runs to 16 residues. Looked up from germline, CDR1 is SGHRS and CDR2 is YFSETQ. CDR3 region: CASSLAGAPGGNEQFF. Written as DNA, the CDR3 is TGCGCCAGCAGCTTGGCCGGGGCACCTGGTGGCAATGAGCAGTTCTTC.

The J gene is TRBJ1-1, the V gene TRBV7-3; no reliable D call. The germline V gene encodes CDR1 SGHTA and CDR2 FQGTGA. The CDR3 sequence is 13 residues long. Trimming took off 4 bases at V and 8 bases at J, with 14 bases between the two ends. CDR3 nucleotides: TGTGCCAGCAGCTCGGGCCACCTCCGGGAAGCTTTCTTT. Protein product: CASSSGHLREAFF.

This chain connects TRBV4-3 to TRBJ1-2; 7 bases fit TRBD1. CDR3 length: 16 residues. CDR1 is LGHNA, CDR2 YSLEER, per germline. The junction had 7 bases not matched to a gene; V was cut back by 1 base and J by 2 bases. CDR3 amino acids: CASSQAFDRANYGYTF. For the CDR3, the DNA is TGCGCCAGCAGCCAAGCTTTCGACAGGGCGAACTATGGCTACACCTTC.

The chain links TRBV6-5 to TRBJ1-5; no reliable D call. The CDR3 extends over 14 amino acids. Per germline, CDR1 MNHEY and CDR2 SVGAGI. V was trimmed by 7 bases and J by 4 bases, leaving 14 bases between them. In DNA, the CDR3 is TGTGCCAGCAAACGGTTCACGGGGAATCAGCCCCAGCATTTT. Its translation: CASKRFTGNQPQHF.

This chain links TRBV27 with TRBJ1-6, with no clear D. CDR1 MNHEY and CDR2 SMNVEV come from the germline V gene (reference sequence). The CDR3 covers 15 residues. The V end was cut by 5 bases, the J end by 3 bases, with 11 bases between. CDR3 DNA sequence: TGTGCCAGCAGTGCGGACGGAATCTATAATTCACCCCTCCACTTT. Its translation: CASSADGIYNSPLHF.

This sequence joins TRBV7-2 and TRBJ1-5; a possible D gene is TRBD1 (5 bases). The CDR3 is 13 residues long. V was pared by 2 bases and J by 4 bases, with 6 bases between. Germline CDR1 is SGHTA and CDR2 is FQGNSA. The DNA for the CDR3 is TGTGCCAGCAGCTTACGGGGGAATCAGCCCCAGCATTTT. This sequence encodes CASSLRGNQPQHF.

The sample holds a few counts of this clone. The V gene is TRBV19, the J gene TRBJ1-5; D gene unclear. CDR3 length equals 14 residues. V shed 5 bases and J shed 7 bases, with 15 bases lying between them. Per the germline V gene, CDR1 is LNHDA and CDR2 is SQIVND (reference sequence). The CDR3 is CASSQVREGQPQHF. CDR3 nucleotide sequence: TGTGCCAGTAGTCAGGTTCGGGAAGGGCAGCCCCAGCATTTT.

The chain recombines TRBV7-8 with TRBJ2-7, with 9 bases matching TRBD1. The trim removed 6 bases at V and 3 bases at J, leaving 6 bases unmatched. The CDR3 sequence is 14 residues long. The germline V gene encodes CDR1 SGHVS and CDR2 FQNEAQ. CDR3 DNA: TGTGCCAGCAGGGCCGGGACAGGGAGCTACGAGCAGTACTTC. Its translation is CASRAGTGSYEQYF.

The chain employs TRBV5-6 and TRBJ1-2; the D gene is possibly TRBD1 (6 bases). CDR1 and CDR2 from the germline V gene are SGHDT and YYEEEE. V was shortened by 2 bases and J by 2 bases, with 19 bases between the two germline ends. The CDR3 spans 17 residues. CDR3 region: CASSFWGMGRGNYGYTF. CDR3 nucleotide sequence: TGTGCCAGCAGCTTTTGGGGGATGGGCAGGGGCAACTATGGCTACACCTTC.

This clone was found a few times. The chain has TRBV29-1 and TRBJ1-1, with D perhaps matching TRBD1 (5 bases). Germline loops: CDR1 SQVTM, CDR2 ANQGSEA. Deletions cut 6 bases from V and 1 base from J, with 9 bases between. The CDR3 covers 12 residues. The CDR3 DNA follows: TGCAGCGTGGGGACCGCGAACACTGAAGCTTTCTTT. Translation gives CSVGTANTEAFF.

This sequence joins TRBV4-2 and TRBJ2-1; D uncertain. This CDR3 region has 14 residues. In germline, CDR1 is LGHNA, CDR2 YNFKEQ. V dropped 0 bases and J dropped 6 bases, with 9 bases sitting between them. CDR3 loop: CASSQETGSNEQFF. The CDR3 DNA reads TGTGCCAGCAGCCAAGAGACGGGCAGCAATGAGCAGTTCTTC.

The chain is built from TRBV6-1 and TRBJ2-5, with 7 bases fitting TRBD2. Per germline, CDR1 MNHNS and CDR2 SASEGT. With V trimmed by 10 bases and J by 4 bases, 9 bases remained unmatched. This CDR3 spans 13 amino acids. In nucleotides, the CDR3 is TGTGCCACCCTCAGGACTAGGGGAGAGACCCAGTACTTC. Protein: CATLRTRGETQYF.

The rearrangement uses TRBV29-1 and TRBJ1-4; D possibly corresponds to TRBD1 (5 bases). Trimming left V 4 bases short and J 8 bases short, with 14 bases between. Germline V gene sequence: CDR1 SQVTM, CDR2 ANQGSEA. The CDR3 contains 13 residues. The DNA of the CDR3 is TGCAGCGTTGGGGCAGGGCTGGGGGAAAAACTGTTTTTT. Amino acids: CSVGAGLGEKLFF.

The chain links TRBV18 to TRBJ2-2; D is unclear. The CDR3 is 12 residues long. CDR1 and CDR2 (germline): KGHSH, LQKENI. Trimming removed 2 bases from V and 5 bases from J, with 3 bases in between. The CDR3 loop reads CASSPRTGELFF. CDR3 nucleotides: TGTGCCAGCTCACCAAGGACCGGGGAGCTGTTTTTT. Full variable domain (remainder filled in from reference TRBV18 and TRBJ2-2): NAGVMQNPRHLVRRRGQEARLRCSPMKGHSHVYWYRQLPEEGLKFMVYLQKENIIDESGMPKERFSAEFPKEGPSILRIQQVVRGDSAAYFCASSPRTGELFFGEGSRLTVL.

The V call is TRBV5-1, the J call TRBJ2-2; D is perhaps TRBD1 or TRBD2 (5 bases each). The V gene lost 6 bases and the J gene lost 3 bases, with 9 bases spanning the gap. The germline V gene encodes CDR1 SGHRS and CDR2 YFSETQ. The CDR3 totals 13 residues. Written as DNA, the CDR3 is TGCGCCAGCAACATGGGACACACCGGGGAGCTGTTTTTT. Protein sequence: CASNMGHTGELFF.

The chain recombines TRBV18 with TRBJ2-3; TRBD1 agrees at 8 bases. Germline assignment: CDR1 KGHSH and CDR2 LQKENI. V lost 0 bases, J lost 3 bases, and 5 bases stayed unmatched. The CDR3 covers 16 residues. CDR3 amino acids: CASSPPGQGITDTQYF. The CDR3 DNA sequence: TGTGCCAGCTCACCACCCGGACAGGGAATTACAGATACGCAGTATTTT.

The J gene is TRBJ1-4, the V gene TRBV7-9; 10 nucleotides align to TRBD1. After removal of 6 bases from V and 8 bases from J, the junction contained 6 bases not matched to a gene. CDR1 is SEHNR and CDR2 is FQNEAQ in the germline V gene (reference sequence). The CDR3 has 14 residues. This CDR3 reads CASRRQGAGEKLFF. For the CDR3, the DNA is TGTGCCAGCAGACGACAGGGGGCTGGAGAAAAACTGTTTTTT.

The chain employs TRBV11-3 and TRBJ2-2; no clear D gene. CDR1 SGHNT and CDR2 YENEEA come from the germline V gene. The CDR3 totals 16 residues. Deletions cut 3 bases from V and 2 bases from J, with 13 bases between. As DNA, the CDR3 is TGTGCCAGCAGCTTTGGCTGGCCTGACAACACCGGGGAGCTGTTTTTT. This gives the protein CASSFGWPDNTGELFF.

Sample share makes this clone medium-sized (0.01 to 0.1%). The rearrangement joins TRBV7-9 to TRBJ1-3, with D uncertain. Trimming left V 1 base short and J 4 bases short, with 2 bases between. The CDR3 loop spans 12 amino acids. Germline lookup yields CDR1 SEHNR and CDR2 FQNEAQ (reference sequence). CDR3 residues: CASSLGGNTIYF. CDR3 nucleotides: TGTGCCAGCAGCTTAGGGGGAAACACCATATATTTT.

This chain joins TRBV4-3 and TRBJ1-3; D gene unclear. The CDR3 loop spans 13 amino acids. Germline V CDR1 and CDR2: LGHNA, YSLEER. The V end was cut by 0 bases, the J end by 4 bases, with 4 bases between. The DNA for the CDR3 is TGCGCCAGCAGCCAAGATCTGGGAAACACCATATATTTT. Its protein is CASSQDLGNTIYF.